This T cell receptor (beta chain) was obtained from a study of technical replicates of blood from a handful of donors. Germline loops: CDR1 LNHDA, CDR2 SQIVND (reference sequence). CDR3 length: 14 amino acids. The junction had 8 bases not matched to a gene; V was cut back by 5 bases and J by 5 bases. The table came from immunoSEQ multiplex PCR; TCRdb's copy has only in-frame clones and leaves some out. Of about 100,000 clones listed, around 96% are singletons. The chain carries TRBV19 and TRBJ2-5; 7 positions match TRBD2. Sequenced: T cells isolated from PBMCs. The sequence came from a human donor in good health. The CDR3 loop reads CASSATSGIETQYF. CDR3 sequence (DNA): TGTGCCAGTAGTGCCACGAGCGGGATTGAGACCCAGTACTTC.